The 26 T cell receptor beta chains reported below all come from one sample, sequenced in a study of blood T cell repertoires in COVID-19 (dated by TCRdb to 2018 to 2020). The library was obtained by the immunoSEQ multiplex PCR assay. What TCRdb holds here is the immuneACCESS table cut down to in-frame rearrangements. Part of the clones is not present; checked against another copy, under half of the missing clones reflect an unresolved V gene, and the others are unexplained. Present in this sample are fewer than 300,000 clones, more than 75% of which were seen just once. Clones ranked in the top ten supply around 10% of the sample. Sequencing used peripheral blood. The receptors were sampled from a man aged 40-49 years who had recovered from COVID-19.

This clone was detected only once. This chain joins TRBV29-1 and TRBJ2-7; D might be TRBD2 (6 bases). The V gene's germline CDR1 is SQVTM and CDR2 ANQGSEA. The CDR3 totals 12 residues. V was pared by 6 bases and J by 7 bases, with 16 bases between. CDR3 region: CSVAEGRPEQYF. The CDR3 region has the DNA TGCAGCGTCGCGGAGGGCCGCCCTGAGCAGTACTTC.

This chain uses TRBV27 with TRBJ2-3; 10 bases are a match to TRBD2. The length of the CDR3 is 15 residues. The V segment lost 5 bases and the J segment 1 base; nucleotides outside the gene matches: 3. CDR1 MNHEY and CDR2 SMNVEV come from the germline V gene (reference sequence). The CDR3 loop is CASSPGTSGTDTQYF. The CDR3, as DNA: TGTGCCAGCAGTCCAGGGACTAGCGGCACAGATACGCAGTATTTT.

This rearrangement joins TRBV4-2 to TRBJ2-3, with TRBD2 matching 7 bases. The V gene's germline CDR1 is LGHNA and CDR2 YNFKEQ. Germline trimming cut 0 bases from V and 2 bases from J; bases unmatched to any gene: 8. This CDR3 comprises 17 residues. Here the CDR3 reads CASSQEIGGVFTDTQYF. CDR3 nucleotides: TGTGCCAGCAGCCAAGAGATTGGGGGGGTGTTCACAGATACGCAGTATTTT.

This clone was counted between two and nine times. V and J are TRBV11-3 and TRBJ2-5, with TRBD2 identical over 9 bases. V lost 1 base to trimming and J lost 5 bases; unmatched junction nucleotides: 8. CDR1 SGHNT and CDR2 YENEEA come from the germline V gene. The CDR3 has 16 amino acids. CDR3 sequence (DNA): TGTGCCAGCAGCTTAGGCGGGGGGGCGTCACGGGAGACCCAGTACTTC. Protein sequence: CASSLGGGASRETQYF.

The chain couples TRBV27 to TRBJ2-3; possibly TRBD1 for D (5 bases). V was cut by 6 bases and J by 2 bases, with 15 bases left in between. This CDR3 region has 15 residues. Germline CDR1 is MNHEY and CDR2 is SMNVEV (reference sequence). The DNA for the CDR3 is TGTGCCAGCAGCTCCCAGGGTATCCACACAGATACGCAGTATTTT. Translated, it gives CASSSQGIHTDTQYF.

This rearrangement joins TRBV25-1 to TRBJ1-3, with 8 bases fitting TRBD1. CDR3 length equals 17 residues. The J segment lost 0 bases and the V segment lost 7 bases, leaving 11 bases of the junction unmatched. Looked up from germline, CDR1 is MGHDK and CDR2 is SYGVNS. In DNA, the CDR3 is TGTGCCAGCACCCCCGACAGGGGCTACAGCTCTGGAAACACCATATATTTT. It specifies CASTPDRGYSSGNTIYF. The full variable domain, its missing parts supplied by reference TRBV25-1 and TRBJ1-3, is EADIYQTPRYLVIGTGKKITLECSQTMGHDKMYWYQQDPGMELHLIHYSYGVNSTEKGDLSSESTVSRIRTEHFPLTLESARPSHTSQYLCASTPDRGYSSGNTIYFGEGSWLTVV.

This clone showed up just once. V gene TRBV23-1 combines with J gene TRBJ2-5; D might be TRBD2 (5 bases). TRBV23-1 is assigned to the ORF class and has an uncertain function. This CDR3 is built from 14 residues. V lost 4 bases and J lost 5, with 14 bases in between. CDR3 DNA sequence: TGCGCCAGCAGTCCCCGGGGTCGGGGTGAGACCCAGTACTTC. It encodes CASSPRGRGETQYF.

The chain employs TRBV10-3 and TRBJ2-5, with 7 bases fitting TRBD1. Germline values: CDR1 ENHRY, CDR2 SYGVKD. The V segment lost 0 bases and the J segment 10 bases; nucleotides outside the gene matches: 20. This CDR3 is 18 amino acids long. The CDR3 DNA reads TGTGCCATCAGTGAGTCGAACTCCCCGGGACAGATTCCCTGGGACCAGTACTTC. The encoded protein is CAISESNSPGQIPWDQYF.

This clone was recorded a few times. The chain is built from TRBV6-5 and TRBJ2-3; TRBD1 is a possible D gene (5 bases). Germline V gene lookup returns CDR1 MNHEY and CDR2 SVGAGI. V lost 10 bases, J lost 1 base, and 15 bases lay in between. There are 14 residues in the CDR3. CDR3 DNA: TGTGCCACCCGGGTAGGGGTGGGCACAGATACGCAGTATTTT. Protein sequence: CATRVGVGTDTQYF.

The sample holds one count of this clone. CDR3 protein: CASSLGQGGTEAFF. The CDR3 nucleotides read TGCGCCAGCAGCTTAGGGCAGGGTGGCACTGAAGCTTTCTTT. The chain recombines TRBV5-1 with TRBJ1-1; weak D call: TRBD1 (5 bases). Germline CDR1 is SGHRS and CDR2 is YFSETQ. The CDR3 spans 14 residues. V was pared by 2 bases and J by 4 bases, with 12 bases between.

The rearrangement joins TRBV10-3 to TRBJ2-7; 7 bases align to TRBD1. In germline, CDR1 is ENHRY, CDR2 SYGVKD. J gave up 2 bases and V 7 bases, and 5 bases lay outside the gene matches. The CDR3 loop spans 13 amino acids. The CDR3 here is CAINGQDAYEQYF. DNA for the CDR3: TGTGCCATCAATGGACAGGATGCCTACGAGCAGTACTTC.

The chain carries TRBV19 and TRBJ1-6; D is unresolved. Germline loops: CDR1 LNHDA, CDR2 SQIVND (reference sequence). The CDR3 is made up of 15 amino acids. Trimming cost V 5 bases and J 4 bases, with 12 bases left between them. The CDR3 nucleotides are TGTGCCAGTAGTGATCGGCGGGGTTATAATTCACCCCTCCACTTT. Protein sequence: CASSDRRGYNSPLHF.

The chain is built from TRBV7-9 and TRBJ2-7; TRBD2 aligns across 7 bases. Trimming cost V 3 bases and J 3 bases; bases outside gene matches: 8. The CDR3 length is 15 residues. From germline, CDR1 is SEHNR and CDR2 FQNEAQ (reference sequence). As DNA, the CDR3 is TGTGCCAGCAGCTTGGGGCCGGGAGGAAACTACGAGCAGTACTTC. Translated, it gives CASSLGPGGNYEQYF.

V gene TRBV7-6 combines with J gene TRBJ1-6; D perhaps matches TRBD1 (5 bases). Per the germline V gene, CDR1 is SGHVS and CDR2 is FNYEAQ. The V end lost 1 base, the J end lost 1 base, and 8 bases lay between the germline ends. CDR3 length equals 16 residues. The CDR3 here is CASSLVRDSYNSPLHF. The CDR3 DNA sequence: TGTGCCAGCAGCTTAGTCAGGGATTCCTATAATTCACCCCTCCACTTT.

The chain carries TRBV11-2 and TRBJ2-7; 9 nucleotides line up with TRBD1. The CDR3 loop spans 14 amino acids. The junction had 3 bases not matched to a gene; V was cut back by 5 bases and J by 1 base. Germline CDR1 reads SGHAT; CDR2 reads FQNNGV. This CDR3 reads CASSAGTGSYEQYF. The CDR3 nucleotides read TGTGCCAGCAGCGCGGGGACAGGGTCCTACGAGCAGTACTTC.

The rearrangement links TRBV21-1 to TRBJ1-1; the D segment call TRBD1 is taken from the table without a DNA check. TRBV21-1 constitutes a pseudogene. The CDR3 is 19 amino acids. CDR3 coding DNA: TGTGCCAGCATAGGGACACCACGCCTAGTCAGCCAGATGAACACTGAAGCTTTCTTT. As protein: CASIGTPRLVSQMNTEAFF.

The genes are TRBV4-3 and TRBJ1-6; D ambiguous. This CDR3 is built from 12 residues. V was shortened by 1 base and J by 10 bases, with 5 bases between the two germline ends. Germline V CDR1 and CDR2: LGHNA, YSLEER. The CDR3 DNA reads as TGCGCCAGCAGCCAAGGAGGCTCACCCCTCCACTTT. Translating gives CASSQGGSPLHF.

This clone came up once. V is TRBV19 and J is TRBJ1-1; D gene ambiguous. V lost 1 base to trimming and J lost 6 bases, with 18 bases between them. This CDR3 has 16 amino acids. CDR1 is LNHDA and CDR2 is SQIVND in the germline V gene (reference sequence). The CDR3 DNA sequence: TGTGCCAGTAGTATAGTCCCCCCCGGGCCCGGGGCTGAAGCTTTCTTT. Translation: CASSIVPPGPGAEAFF.

The chain recombines TRBV10-3 with TRBJ2-1; 7 positions agree with TRBD1. V lost 2 bases to trimming and J lost 2 bases; unmatched junction nucleotides: 12. Germline CDR1 ENHRY, CDR2 SYGVKD. The CDR3 loop spans 18 amino acids. For the CDR3, the DNA is TGTGCCATCAGTGAGAGGATACAGGGGCTTCCCCCCTACAATGAGCAGTTCTTC. Amino acids: CAISERIQGLPPYNEQFF.

The CDR3 DNA is TGTGCCAGCAGCAGCCCAACAGGGTGCCTTAACACCGGGGAGCTGTTTTTT. Translation: CASSSPTGCLNTGELFF. The rearrangement joins TRBV21-1 to TRBJ2-2; the table calls TRBD1, which could not be checked here. TRBV21-1 corresponds to a pseudogene. The CDR3 contains 17 residues.

The chain links TRBV6-2 or TRBV6-3 to TRBJ2-3; tentative D call: TRBD1 (6 bases). The CDR3 covers 16 residues. V lost 3 bases and J lost 4, with 17 bases in between. Germline V gene lookup returns CDR1 MNHEY and CDR2 SVGEGT. The CDR3 protein is CASSYTGTTRSDTQYF. The CDR3 DNA follows: TGTGCCAGCAGTTATACAGGGACGACACGGTCAGATACGCAGTATTTT.

The chain uses TRBV7-2 and TRBJ2-7; TRBD2 aligns across 14 bases. Germline CDR1 SGHTA, CDR2 FQGNSA. This CDR3 comprises 15 residues. Unmatched junction bases numbered 5, after V lost 4 bases and J lost 6 bases. CDR3 sequence reads: CASSSGLAGASEQYF. The CDR3 region has the DNA TGTGCCAGCAGCTCGGGACTAGCGGGAGCTAGCGAGCAGTACTTC.

The CDR3 protein is CASSSLSGSTGAGELFF. DNA of the CDR3: TGCGCCAGCAGCTCACTTAGCGGGAGTACCGGGGCCGGGGAGCTGTTTTTT. The genes are TRBV5-1 and TRBJ2-2, with 9 bases matching TRBD2. Trimming removed 3 bases from V and 6 bases from J; junction bases left unmatched: 12. Germline V lookup: CDR1 SGHRS, CDR2 YFSETQ. This CDR3 has 17 amino acids.

The chain carries TRBV2 and TRBJ2-7, with 8 bases that match TRBD2. The CDR3 has 13 residues. Trimming cost V 9 bases and J 3 bases; bases outside gene matches: 7. The germline gives CDR1 SNHLY, CDR2 FYNNEI. The CDR3: CASHGTRHYEQYF. The DNA for the CDR3 is TGTGCCAGTCACGGGACTAGACACTACGAGCAGTACTTC.

The J gene is TRBJ2-1, the V gene TRBV4-3; D perhaps matches TRBD2 (6 bases). Trimming took 4 bases from V and 2 from J, leaving 9 bases between them. The CDR3 sequence is 14 residues long. Germline loops: CDR1 LGHNA, CDR2 YSLEER. DNA of the CDR3: TGCGCCAGCAGCCGGGACTTTACCTACAATGAGCAGTTCTTC. Translation gives CASSRDFTYNEQFF.

This clone was observed a single time. J is TRBJ2-2 and V is TRBV19, with 9 bases identical to TRBD1. Trimming removed 2 bases from V and 7 bases from J; junction bases left unmatched: 8. The length of the CDR3 is 16 residues. The V gene's germline CDR1 is LNHDA and CDR2 SQIVND (reference sequence). The CDR3: CASSISNRGRGGELFF. In nucleotides, the CDR3 is TGTGCCAGTAGTATATCGAACAGGGGGCGCGGCGGGGAGCTGTTTTTT.